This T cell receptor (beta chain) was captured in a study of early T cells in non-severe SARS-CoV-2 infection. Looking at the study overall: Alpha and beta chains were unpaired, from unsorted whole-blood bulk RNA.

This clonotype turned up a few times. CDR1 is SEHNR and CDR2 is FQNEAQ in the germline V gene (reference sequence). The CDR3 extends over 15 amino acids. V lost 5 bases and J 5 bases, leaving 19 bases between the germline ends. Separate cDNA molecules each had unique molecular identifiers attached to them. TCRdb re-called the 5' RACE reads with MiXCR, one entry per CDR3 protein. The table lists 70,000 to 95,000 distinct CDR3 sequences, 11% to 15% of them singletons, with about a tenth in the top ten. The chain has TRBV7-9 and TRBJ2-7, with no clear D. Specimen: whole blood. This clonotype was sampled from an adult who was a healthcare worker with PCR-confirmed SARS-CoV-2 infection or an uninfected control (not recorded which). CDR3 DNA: TGTGCCAGCAGCCTTCTGGACGGCCTTCGGGACGAGCAGTACTTC. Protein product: CASSLLDGLRDEQYF.